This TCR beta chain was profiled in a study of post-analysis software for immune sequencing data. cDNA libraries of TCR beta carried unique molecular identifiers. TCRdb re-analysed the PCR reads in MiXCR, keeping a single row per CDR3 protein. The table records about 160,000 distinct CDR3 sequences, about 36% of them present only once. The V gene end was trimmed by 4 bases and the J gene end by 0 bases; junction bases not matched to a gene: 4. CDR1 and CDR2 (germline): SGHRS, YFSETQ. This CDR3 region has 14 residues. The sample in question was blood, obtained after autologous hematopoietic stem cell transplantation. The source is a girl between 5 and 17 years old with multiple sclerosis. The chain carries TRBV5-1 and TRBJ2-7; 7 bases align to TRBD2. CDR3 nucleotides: TGCGCCAGCAGCCCGACTAGCCACTCCTACGAGCAGTACTTC. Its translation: CASSPTSHSYEQYF.